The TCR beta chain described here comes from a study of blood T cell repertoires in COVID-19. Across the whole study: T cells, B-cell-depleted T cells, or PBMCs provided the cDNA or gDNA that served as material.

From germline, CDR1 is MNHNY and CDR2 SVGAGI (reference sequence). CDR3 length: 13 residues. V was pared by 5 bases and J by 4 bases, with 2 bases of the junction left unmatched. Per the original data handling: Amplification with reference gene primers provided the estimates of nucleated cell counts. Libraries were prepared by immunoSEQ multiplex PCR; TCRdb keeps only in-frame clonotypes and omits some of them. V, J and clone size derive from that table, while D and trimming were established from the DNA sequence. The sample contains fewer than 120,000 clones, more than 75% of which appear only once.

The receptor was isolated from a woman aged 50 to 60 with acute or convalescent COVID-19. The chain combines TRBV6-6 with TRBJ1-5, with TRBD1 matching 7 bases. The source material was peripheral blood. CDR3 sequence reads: CASSAQGNQPQHF. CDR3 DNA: TGTGCCAGCAGTGCACAGGGGAATCAGCCCCAGCATTTT.